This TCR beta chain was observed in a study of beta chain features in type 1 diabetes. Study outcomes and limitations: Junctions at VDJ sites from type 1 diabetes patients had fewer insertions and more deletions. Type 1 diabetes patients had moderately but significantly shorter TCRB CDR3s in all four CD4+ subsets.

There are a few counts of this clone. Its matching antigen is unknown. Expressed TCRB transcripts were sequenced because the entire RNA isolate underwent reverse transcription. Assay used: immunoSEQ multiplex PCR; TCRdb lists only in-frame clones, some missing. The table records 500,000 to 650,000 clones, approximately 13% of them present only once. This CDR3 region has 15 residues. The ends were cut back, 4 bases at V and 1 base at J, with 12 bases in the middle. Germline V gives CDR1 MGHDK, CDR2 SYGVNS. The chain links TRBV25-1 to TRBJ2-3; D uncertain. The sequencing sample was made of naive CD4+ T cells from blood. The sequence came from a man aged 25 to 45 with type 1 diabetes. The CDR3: CASSGKGLRTDTQYF. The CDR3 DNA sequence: TGTGCCAGCAGTGGTAAAGGGCTTCGCACAGATACGCAGTATTTT.